One and the same sample provided the 25 T cell receptor beta chains below, sequenced in a study of OX40 agonist ivuxolimab in advanced cancers. Measured with immunoSEQ multiplex PCR; TCRdb has only the in-frame clones, and not every one. This table has about 48,000 clones, 84% appearing once. Source: CD4+ or CD8+ T cells sorted from blood, taken in a trial of the OX40 agonist ivuxolimab. The receptors derive from an adult with an advanced solid tumor such as melanoma, head and neck, liver or kidney cancer.

The chain has TRBV5-1 and TRBJ2-3; D is unresolved. Germline-derived CDR1 and CDR2 are SGHRS and YFSETQ. Trimming stripped 1 base from V and 1 base from J, with 4 bases between. There are 13 residues in the CDR3. The DNA of the CDR3 is TGCGCCAGCAGCTTGACAGGCACAGATACGCAGTATTTT. Its protein product is CASSLTGTDTQYF. Full variable domain (remainder filled in from reference TRBV5-1 and TRBJ2-3): KAGVTQTPRYLIKTRGQQVTLSCSPISGHRSVSWYQQTPGQGLQFLFEYFSETQRNKGNFPGRFSGRQFSNSRSEMNVSTLELGDSALYLCASSLTGTDTQYFGPGTRLTVL.

This clone showed up just once. This sequence joins TRBV11-1 and TRBJ2-3; TRBD1 might be the D (5 bases). CDR1 and CDR2 (germline): SGHAT, FQDESV (reference sequence). Deletions cut 2 bases from V and 2 bases from J, with 17 bases between. The CDR3 spans 17 residues. For the CDR3, the DNA is TGTGCCAGCAGCTTATTCGGCACAGGCGAACCCACAGATACGCAGTATTTT. This encodes CASSLFGTGEPTDTQYF.

The chain joins TRBV5-6 to TRBJ2-1; the D is unclear. This CDR3 is built from 17 residues. The V and J ends lost 0 bases and 5 bases respectively, with 18 bases between them. The germline CDR1 and CDR2 sequences are SGHDT and YYEEEE. The CDR3 is CASSLGESRLSNNEQFF. The CDR3 region has the DNA TGTGCCAGCAGCTTGGGAGAGAGTCGTCTTTCCAACAATGAGCAGTTCTTC.

The chain is built from TRBV29-1 and TRBJ2-3; no definite D call. The CDR3 contains 15 residues. Trimming left V 0 bases short and J 1 base short, with 11 bases between. Germline V CDR1 and CDR2: SQVTM, ANQGSEA. The CDR3 DNA sequence: TGCAGCGTTGAAGATAGGGCGGCGGGCACAGATACGCAGTATTTT. Residues: CSVEDRAAGTDTQYF.

The V call is TRBV2, the J call TRBJ1-1; D ambiguous. V lost 7 bases and J 1 base, leaving 10 bases between the germline ends. The CDR3 has 13 residues. Germline-derived CDR1 and CDR2 are SNHLY and FYNNEI. CDR3: CASTLDGNTEAFF. As DNA, the CDR3 is TGTGCCAGCACCCTGGACGGGAACACTGAAGCTTTCTTT. Supplemented by reference TRBV2 and TRBJ1-1, the full variable domain reads EPEVTQTPSHQVTQMGQEVILRCVPISNHLYFYWYRQILGQKVEFLVSFYNNEISEKSEIFDDQFSVERPDGSNFTLKIRSTKLEDSAMYFCASTLDGNTEAFFGQGTRLTVV.

This rearrangement joins TRBV5-6 to TRBJ1-2; 7 nucleotides align to TRBD1. Germline assignment: CDR1 SGHDT and CDR2 YYEEEE. V gave up 4 bases and J gave up 2 bases; unmatched junction bases: 8. CDR3 length: 15 amino acids. The CDR3 DNA reads as TGTGCCAGCAGCCGTGTGGACAGGAGAAACTATGGCTACACCTTC. It encodes CASSRVDRRNYGYTF. The full variable domain, completed using reference TRBV5-6 and TRBJ1-2, is DAGVTQSPTHLIKTRGQQVTLRCSPKSGHDTVSWYQQALGQGPQFIFQYYEEEERQRGNFPDRFSGHQFPNYSSELNVNALLLGDSALYLCASSRVDRRNYGYTFGSGTRLTVV.

The chain links TRBV18 to TRBJ2-1; D is ambiguous. V lost 3 bases, J lost 5 bases, and 5 bases lay in between. Germline V gene data show CDR1 as KGHSH and CDR2 as LQKENI. CDR3 length: 12 amino acids. CDR3 region: CASSPGDNEQFF. The CDR3 nucleotides are TGTGCCAGCTCACCTGGTGACAATGAGCAGTTCTTC.

The chain joins TRBV19 to TRBJ2-3; 8 bases are a match to TRBD2. The germline V gene encodes CDR1 LNHDA and CDR2 SQIVND (reference sequence). Trimming at V came to 3 bases and at J to 6 bases, leaving 8 bases not matched to a gene. The length of the CDR3 is 15 residues. CDR3 loop: CASSMGRRGGDTQYF. CDR3 coding DNA: TGTGCCAGTAGTATGGGGCGTCGGGGGGGGGATACGCAGTATTTT.

This chain joins TRBV19 and TRBJ2-7, with D unclear. Trimming cost V 1 base and J 5 bases, with 9 bases left between them. The germline V gene encodes CDR1 LNHDA and CDR2 SQIVND (reference sequence). The length of the CDR3 is 13 residues. The CDR3 DNA follows: TGTGCCAGTAGTATAGGAGCGTGGGACGAGCAGTACTTC. It is translated as CASSIGAWDEQYF.

The CDR3 reads CASSLSQGASNQPQHF. CDR3 bases: TGTGCCAGCAGCTTATCCCAGGGGGCGAGCAATCAGCCCCAGCATTTT. This chain joins TRBV7-6 and TRBJ1-5, with TRBD1 identical over 8 bases. CDR1 SGHVS and CDR2 FNYEAQ come from the germline V gene. The CDR3 sequence is 16 residues long. Unmatched junction bases numbered 4, after V lost 2 bases and J lost 1 base.

The chain has TRBV9 and TRBJ2-3, with D unresolved. Germline assignment: CDR1 SGDLS and CDR2 YYNGEE. This CDR3 has 12 amino acids. V lost 3 bases and J lost 8, with 10 bases in between. As DNA, the CDR3 is TGTGCCAGCAGCGGCCTTCTTGGTACGCAGTATTTT. Amino acid sequence: CASSGLLGTQYF.

This sequence joins TRBV4-2 and TRBJ2-7; D gene uncertain. Deletions cut 0 bases from V and 2 bases from J, with 5 bases between. CDR1 and CDR2 from the germline V gene are LGHNA and YNFKEQ. The CDR3 extends over 13 amino acids. CDR3 bases: TGTGCCAGCAGCCAAGATCTCACCTACGAGCAGTACTTC. Protein sequence: CASSQDLTYEQYF.

This chain joins TRBV5-1 and TRBJ2-3, with D perhaps matching TRBD2 (5 bases). The V and J ends lost 0 bases and 5 bases respectively, with 16 bases between them. This CDR3 has 16 amino acids. Germline V gene lookup returns CDR1 SGHRS and CDR2 YFSETQ. CDR3 loop: CASSLGRTVEGDTQYF. The DNA of the CDR3 is TGCGCCAGCAGCTTGGGGAGGACTGTCGAAGGAGATACGCAGTATTTT.

As regards this clone: Other DNA sequences in this specimen translate into the identical CDR3. The V call is TRBV7-2, the J call TRBJ2-3; D unclear. Germline CDR1 reads SGHTA; CDR2 reads FQGNSA. V was shortened by 3 bases and J by 3 bases, with 4 bases between the two germline ends. The CDR3 length is 12 residues. DNA of the CDR3: TGTGCCAGCAGCTTGCGGACAGATACGCAGTATTTT. It encodes CASSLRTDTQYF.

The chain combines TRBV30 with TRBJ2-7; D gene ambiguous. In germline, CDR1 is GTSNPN, CDR2 SVGIG (reference sequence). The CDR3 sequence is 14 residues long. The ends were cut back, 2 bases at V and 0 bases at J, with 11 bases in the middle. The CDR3 protein is CAWSWKASSYEQYF. The CDR3 DNA is TGTGCCTGGAGTTGGAAAGCGAGCTCCTACGAGCAGTACTTC.

This rearrangement joins TRBV30 to TRBJ1-4; the D gene is possibly TRBD1 (6 bases). The V gene lost 4 bases and the J gene lost 0 bases, with 9 bases spanning the gap. Germline CDR1 reads GTSNPN; CDR2 reads SVGIG (reference sequence). The CDR3 is made up of 14 amino acids. Here the CDR3 DNA reads TGTGCCTGGACCCAGGGGACAACTAATGAAAAACTGTTTTTT. It specifies CAWTQGTTNEKLFF. The whole variable domain, filled in from reference TRBV30 and TRBJ1-4, reads SQTIHQWPATLVQPVGSPLSLECTVEGTSNPNLYWYRQAAGRGLQLLFYSVGIGQISSEVPQNLSASRPQDRQFILSSKKLLLSDSGFYLCAWTQGTTNEKLFFGSGTQLSVL.

This clone was picked up a small number of times. The chain joins TRBV9 to TRBJ1-3, with a possible D match to TRBD1 (5 bases). The CDR3 runs 17 residues. Germline V gives CDR1 SGDLS, CDR2 YYNGEE. Trimming pared 0 bases from V and 6 bases from J, leaving 19 bases between. The CDR3 protein is CASSVDGAVLAPNTIYF. The CDR3, as DNA: TGTGCCAGCAGCGTAGACGGGGCGGTACTGGCCCCAAACACCATATATTTT.

The chain couples TRBV4-1 to TRBJ2-7, with TRBD2 matching 12 bases. Germline CDR1 is MGHRA and CDR2 is YSYEKL. The CDR3 totals 17 residues. With V trimmed by 0 bases and J by 0 bases, 3 bases remained unmatched. DNA for the CDR3: TGCGCCAGCAGCCAAGAACTAGCGGGGGGTTACTCCTACGAGCAGTACTTC. As protein: CASSQELAGGYSYEQYF.

The chain carries TRBV5-4 and TRBJ2-5, with D hard to call. The germline V gene encodes CDR1 SGHNT and CDR2 YYREEE (reference sequence). The V gene lost 0 bases and the J gene lost 5 bases, with 11 bases spanning the gap. The CDR3 spans 14 residues. The CDR3 reads CASSLGGTLETQYF. CDR3 sequence (DNA): TGTGCCAGCAGCTTGGGGGGTACTCTGGAGACCCAGTACTTC.

This rearrangement joins TRBV4-3 to TRBJ1-4, with D perhaps matching TRBD1 (6 bases). In germline, CDR1 is LGHNA, CDR2 YSLEER. Trimming pared 3 bases from V and 5 bases from J, leaving 16 bases between. The CDR3 runs 16 residues. The chain's CDR3 is CASSQGGTLKNEKLFF. The DNA of the CDR3 is TGCGCCAGCAGCCAGGGAGGGACACTAAAGAATGAAAAACTGTTTTTT.

This sequence joins TRBV11-2 and TRBJ1-2; TRBD1 is a possible D gene (5 bases). The CDR3 has 12 amino acids. The germline V gene has CDR1 SGHAT and CDR2 FQNNGV. Trimming cost V 5 bases and J 5 bases, with 9 bases left between them. The CDR3 bases are TGTGCCAGCAGCCGCGAGGGGTATGGCTACACCTTC. Translating gives CASSREGYGYTF.

The chain links TRBV10-3 to TRBJ2-5; 9 bases map to TRBD1. The J call may be wrong; the DNA end is better matched by TRBJ2-7. There are 16 residues in the CDR3. Germline V gene sequence: CDR1 ENHRY, CDR2 SYGVKD. CDR3 nucleotides: TGTGCCATCAGTGAGTCGCGGGACAGGGTCTCCTACGAGCAGTACTTC. Residues: CAISESRDRVSYEQYF.

For this clone: This same CDR3 is encoded by further DNA sequences in the sample. The rearrangement uses TRBV9 and TRBJ2-5; 8 bases align to TRBD2. Unmatched junction bases numbered 2, after V lost 0 bases and J lost 1 base. Germline CDR1 reads SGDLS; CDR2 reads YYNGEE. The CDR3 has 15 amino acids. The CDR3 sequence is CASSVEAGGQETQYF. In nucleotides, the CDR3 is TGTGCCAGCAGCGTAGAGGCGGGAGGCCAAGAGACCCAGTACTTC.

The J gene is TRBJ1-6, the V gene TRBV6-1, with D possibly being TRBD1 (5 bases). CDR1 MNHNS and CDR2 SASEGT come from the germline V gene. This CDR3 spans 15 amino acids. Trimming removed 4 bases from V and 5 bases from J, with 12 bases in between. CDR3 region: CASSGGDANNSPLHF. In DNA, the CDR3 is TGTGCCAGCAGTGGAGGGGACGCTAATAATTCACCCCTCCACTTT.

The chain links TRBV5-1 to TRBJ2-1, with D perhaps TRBD2 (5 bases). CDR3 length: 15 residues. V was cut by 3 bases and J by 0 bases, with 10 bases left in between. CDR1 and CDR2 (germline): SGHRS, YFSETQ. The CDR3 sequence: CASSSARGSYNEQFF. In nucleotides, the CDR3 is TGCGCCAGCAGCTCGGCACGGGGCTCCTACAATGAGCAGTTCTTC.